What follows describes a single T cell receptor beta chain. This record comes from a study of CD8 T cells in Susac syndrome. The CDR3 length is 16 residues. The germline V gene has CDR1 LGHDT and CDR2 YNNKEL (reference sequence). With 4 bases removed from V and 8 bases from J, the gap between germline ends came to 21 bases. RNA in amounts of about 0.5 to 1 ug was reverse transcribed with random hexamers. The CDR3 of TCR beta was amplified by immunoSEQ multiplex PCR across 54 Vbeta and 13 Jbeta. MiXCR was run by TCRdb on the immunoSEQ multiplex PCR reads, yielding one entry per CDR3 protein. Of about 150,000 distinct CDR3 sequences listed, about 94% are singletons. TEMRA cells were FACS-enriched, and CD8+ and CD4+ T cells were isolated negatively.

This chain connects TRBV3-1 to TRBJ1-3; maybe TRBD1 (5 bases). The clonotype comes from a human donor with multiple sclerosis. What was sequenced was CD8+ T cells from PBMCs. Here the CDR3 reads CASSPSTWGAGYTIYF. CDR3 nucleotides: TGTGCCAGCAGCCCGTCGACCTGGGGCGCAGGGTACACCATATATTTT.